This note documents a single T cell receptor beta chain sequence. The CDR3 is 14 residues long. CDR1 SGHTA and CDR2 FQGTGA come from the germline V gene. V was clipped by 5 bases and J by 0 bases, with 11 bases between them. The source of the sample is a study of T cell responses to AZD1222 COVID-19 vaccine. Here immunoSEQ multiplex PCR was the method, and the copy in TCRdb shows in-frame clones only, minus some. Of some 99,000 clones listed, about 90% were seen once; the top ten hold approximately 15%. This receptor was taken from an adult who received the AZD1222 COVID-19 vaccine. Sequenced here: peripheral blood, sampled 28 days after the second AZD1222 dose. The rearrangement uses TRBV7-3 and TRBJ2-7, with unresolved D. Here the CDR3 DNA reads TGTGCCAGCAGCCTTGACATATTCTCCTACGAGCAGTACTTC. This gives the protein CASSLDIFSYEQYF.